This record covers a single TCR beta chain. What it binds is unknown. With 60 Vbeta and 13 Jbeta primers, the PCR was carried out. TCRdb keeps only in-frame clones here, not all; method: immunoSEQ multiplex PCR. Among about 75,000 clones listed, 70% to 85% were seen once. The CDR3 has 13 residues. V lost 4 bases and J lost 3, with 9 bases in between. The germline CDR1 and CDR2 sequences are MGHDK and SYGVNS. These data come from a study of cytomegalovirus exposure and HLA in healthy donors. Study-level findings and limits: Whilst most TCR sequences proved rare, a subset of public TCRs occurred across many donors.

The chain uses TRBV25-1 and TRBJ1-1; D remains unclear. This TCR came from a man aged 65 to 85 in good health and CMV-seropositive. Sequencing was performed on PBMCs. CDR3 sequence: CASSARRDTEAFF. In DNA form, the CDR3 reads TGTGCCAGCAGTGCCAGACGGGACACTGAAGCTTTCTTT.